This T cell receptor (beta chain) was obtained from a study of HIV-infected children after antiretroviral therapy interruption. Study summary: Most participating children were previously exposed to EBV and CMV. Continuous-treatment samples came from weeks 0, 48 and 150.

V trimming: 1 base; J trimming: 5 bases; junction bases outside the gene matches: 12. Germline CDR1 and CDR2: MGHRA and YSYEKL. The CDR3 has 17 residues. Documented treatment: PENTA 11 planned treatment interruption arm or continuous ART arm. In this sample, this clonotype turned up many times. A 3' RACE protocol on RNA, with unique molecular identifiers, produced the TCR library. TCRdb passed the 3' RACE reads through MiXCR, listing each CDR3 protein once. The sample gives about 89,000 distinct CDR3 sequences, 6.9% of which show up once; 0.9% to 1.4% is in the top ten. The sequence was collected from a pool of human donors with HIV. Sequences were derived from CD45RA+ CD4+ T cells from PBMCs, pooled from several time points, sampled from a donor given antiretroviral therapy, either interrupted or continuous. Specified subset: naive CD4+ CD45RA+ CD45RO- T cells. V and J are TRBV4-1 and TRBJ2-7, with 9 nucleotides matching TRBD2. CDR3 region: CASSQVGSGRTNNEQYF. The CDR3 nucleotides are TGCGCCAGCAGCCAAGTAGGTAGCGGGAGAACTAACAACGAGCAGTACTTC.